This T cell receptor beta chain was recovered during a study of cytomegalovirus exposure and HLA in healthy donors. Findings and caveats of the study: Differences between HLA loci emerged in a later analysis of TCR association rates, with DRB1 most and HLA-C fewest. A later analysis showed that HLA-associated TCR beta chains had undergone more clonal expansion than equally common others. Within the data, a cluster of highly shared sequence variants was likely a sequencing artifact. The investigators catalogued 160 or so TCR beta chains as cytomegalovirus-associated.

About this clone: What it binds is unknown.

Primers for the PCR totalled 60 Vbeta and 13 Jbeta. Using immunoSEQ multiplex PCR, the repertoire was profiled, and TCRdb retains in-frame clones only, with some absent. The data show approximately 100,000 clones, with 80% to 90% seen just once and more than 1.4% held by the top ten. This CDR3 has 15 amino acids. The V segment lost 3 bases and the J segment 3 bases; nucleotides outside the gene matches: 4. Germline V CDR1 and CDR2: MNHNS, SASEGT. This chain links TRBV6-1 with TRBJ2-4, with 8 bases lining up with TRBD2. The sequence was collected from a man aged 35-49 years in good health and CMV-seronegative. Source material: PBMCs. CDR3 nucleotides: TGTGCCAGCAGTGATCCGGGACTAGACAAAAACATTCAGTACTTC. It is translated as CASSDPGLDKNIQYF.